This TCR beta chain was sequenced in a study of shared clonotypes between healthy human individuals. The table came from immunoSEQ multiplex PCR; TCRdb's copy has only in-frame clones and leaves some out. The data hold some 2.1 million clones, with about 93% observed a single time. Study-level points and caveats: A generally larger estimated richness was seen in naive subsets than in memory subsets.

Naive CD8 cells, CD45RO-negative and positively selected for CCR7, excluded terminally differentiated effector memory CD45RA+ cells. A word on this clone: Its specificity is unknown.

This CDR3 has 15 residues. Germline CDR1 reads SGHVS; CDR2 reads FNYEAQ. The ends lost 6 bases at V and 0 bases at J; junction bases unmatched: 5. The chain combines TRBV7-6 with TRBJ2-1; 7 nucleotides agree with TRBD2. This clonotype was obtained from a man younger than 35 in good health. Some clones in this sample may be carry-over from other donors' samples. The sample comprised naive CD8+ T cells from PBMCs. This CDR3 is CASSLAVSSYNEQFF. For the CDR3, the DNA is TGTGCCAGCAGTCTAGCGGTGAGCTCCTACAATGAGCAGTTCTTC.